This entry concerns a single TCR beta chain. This sample stems from a study of blood T cell repertoires in COVID-19. On the study more broadly: There were acute and convalescent COVID-19 samples, and they came from the United States, Italy and Spain. In each case, the material was cDNA or gDNA derived from T cells, B-cell-depleted T cells, or PBMCs.

Original processing methods: Reference gene primer amplification gave estimated nucleated cell counts. The protocol was immunoSEQ multiplex PCR, while the TCRdb copy is restricted to in-frame clones and leaves out a portion. The DNA was the basis for D and trimming; V, J and clone size are from that table. The sample lists about 140,000 clones; over 60% were seen once. V gave up 0 bases and J gave up 7 bases; unmatched junction bases: 5. The CDR3 is 15 residues long. The germline CDR1 and CDR2 sequences are MNHEY and SMNVEV (reference sequence). This sequence joins TRBV27 and TRBJ2-3, with TRBD2 matching over 9 bases. Source material: peripheral blood. The sequence derives from a man of 80 years or more with acute or convalescent COVID-19. This CDR3 is CASSLSFLAGNTQYF. The DNA for the CDR3 is TGTGCCAGCAGTTTATCATTTCTAGCGGGGAATACGCAGTATTTT.